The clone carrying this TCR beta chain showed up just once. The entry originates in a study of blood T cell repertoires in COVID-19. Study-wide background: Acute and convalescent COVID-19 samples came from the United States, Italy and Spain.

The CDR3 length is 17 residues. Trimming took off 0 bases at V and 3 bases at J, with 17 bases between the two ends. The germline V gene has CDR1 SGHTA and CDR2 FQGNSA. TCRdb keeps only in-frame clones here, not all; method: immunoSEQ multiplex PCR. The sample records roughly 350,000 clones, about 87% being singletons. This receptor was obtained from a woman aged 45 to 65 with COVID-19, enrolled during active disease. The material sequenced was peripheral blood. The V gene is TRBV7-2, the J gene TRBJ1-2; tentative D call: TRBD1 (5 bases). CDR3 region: CASSLAGIGAPDYGYTF. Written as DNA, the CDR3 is TGTGCCAGCAGCTTAGCAGGCATAGGGGCCCCCGACTATGGCTACACCTTC.